This T cell receptor (beta chain) stems from a study of shared clonotypes between healthy human individuals. Notes on the study in general: About 5% was the fraction of naive CD4 clonotypes found shared across several donors. Expectations were that clonotype sharing among donors would be affected by sequencing depth. Generally, naive subsets came out with larger estimated richness than memory subsets.

CD45RO-negative CD8 cells positively selected for CCR7 made up the naive population, which excluded terminally differentiated effector memory CD45RA+ cells. About this clone: Antigen unknown.

V was trimmed by 0 bases and J by 1 base, leaving 7 bases between them. CDR3 length: 14 residues. Per the germline V gene, CDR1 is SGHDT and CDR2 is YYEEEE. The data were produced by immunoSEQ multiplex PCR, yet TCRdb's version contains in-frame clones alone and is incomplete. Of more than 600,000 clones in the sample, around 92% are singletons; the top ten hold 24%. The sequence was collected from a man aged 25 to 40 in good health. The chain uses TRBV5-6 and TRBJ2-5; D is unclear. Sequenced: naive CD8+ T cells sorted from blood. The CDR3 sequence is CASSLAQSQETQYF. CDR3 nucleotide sequence: TGTGCCAGCAGCTTGGCACAAAGCCAAGAGACCCAGTACTTC.